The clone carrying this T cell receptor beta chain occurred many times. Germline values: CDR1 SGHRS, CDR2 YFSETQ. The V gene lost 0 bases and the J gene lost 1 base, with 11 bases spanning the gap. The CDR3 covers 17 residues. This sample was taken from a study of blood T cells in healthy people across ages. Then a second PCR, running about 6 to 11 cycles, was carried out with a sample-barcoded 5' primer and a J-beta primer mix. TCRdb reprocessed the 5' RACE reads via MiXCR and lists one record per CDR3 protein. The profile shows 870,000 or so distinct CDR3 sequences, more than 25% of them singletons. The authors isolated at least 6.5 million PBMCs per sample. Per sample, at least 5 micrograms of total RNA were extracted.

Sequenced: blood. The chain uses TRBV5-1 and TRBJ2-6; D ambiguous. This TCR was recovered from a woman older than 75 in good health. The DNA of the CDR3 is TGCGCCAGCAGCTTGGACCCCTTGGGGTCTGGGGCCAACGTCCTGACTTTC. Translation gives CASSLDPLGSGANVLTF.